This is a list of T cell receptor beta chains from one sample in a study of siplizumab effects on memory and regulatory T cells. Assay used: immunoSEQ multiplex PCR; TCRdb lists only in-frame clones, some missing. Of about 100,000 clones listed, approximately 94% are singletons. The sample consisted of non-Treg CD4+ T cells sorted from blood. The origin of the receptors is a human donor in good health. Each CDR3 is given with its conserved first and last residue. A D gene is named only where the DNA matches it firmly. Size is stated for part of the rows, as once, few or many counts, or as a class when the clone is expanded.

cdr3_nt: TGCGCCAGCAGCACGTGGGGCGACACCGGGGAGCTGTTTTTT; cdr3_aa: CASSTWGDTGELFF; clone_size: few; j_call: TRBJ2-2; v_call: TRBV5-1; d_call: NA
cdr3_nt: TGTGCCAGCAGTTACTTTGGAGGGGCGCAGCCCCAGCATTTT; cdr3_aa: CASSYFGGAQPQHF; clone_size: few; j_call: TRBJ1-5; v_call: TRBV6-5; d_call: NA
cdr3_nt: TGCGCCAGCAGCGTCGCCGGGACTAGCGGTGAGACCCAGTACTTC; cdr3_aa: CASSVAGTSGETQYF; clone_size: NA; j_call: TRBJ2-5; v_call: TRBV5-1; d_call: TRBD2
cdr3_nt: TGTGCCAGCAGCGTAGGATCCCTAGCTCGTGAGCAGTTCTTC; cdr3_aa: CASSVGSLAREQFF; clone_size: once; j_call: TRBJ2-1; v_call: TRBV9; d_call: NA
cdr3_nt: TGTGCCAGCAGTTTGGGAACTTATGGCTACACCTTC; cdr3_aa: CASSLGTYGYTF; clone_size: NA; j_call: TRBJ1-2; v_call: TRBV5-4; d_call: NA
cdr3_nt: TGTGCCAGCAGCTTAGGGGAGAGCTCCTACGAGCAGTACTTC; cdr3_aa: CASSLGESSYEQYF; clone_size: NA; j_call: TRBJ2-7; v_call: TRBV7-2; d_call: NA
cdr3_nt: TGTGCCAGCACTGGGACAGTGATCTCCTACGAGCAGTACTTC; cdr3_aa: CASTGTVISYEQYF; clone_size: NA; j_call: TRBJ2-7; v_call: TRBV6-1; d_call: TRBD1
cdr3_nt: TGTGCCAGTAGTATCCACAACCTATACACCGGGGAGCTGTTTTTT; cdr3_aa: CASSIHNLYTGELFF; clone_size: NA; j_call: TRBJ2-2; v_call: TRBV19; d_call: NA
cdr3_nt: TGTGCCAGCAGCAGTGAGCGACAGCTGAACACTGAAGCTTTCTTT; cdr3_aa: CASSSERQLNTEAFF; clone_size: NA; j_call: TRBJ1-1; v_call: TRBV21-1; d_call: NA
cdr3_nt: TGCGCCAGCAGCTTGACTAGCGGGAGTCACGAGCAGTACTTC; cdr3_aa: CASSLTSGSHEQYF; clone_size: NA; j_call: TRBJ2-7; v_call: TRBV5-1; d_call: TRBD2
cdr3_nt: TGTGCCAGCAGTGGAGGGAGAGGCAATCAGCCCCAGCATTTT; cdr3_aa: CASSGGRGNQPQHF; clone_size: NA; j_call: TRBJ1-5; v_call: TRBV2; d_call: NA
cdr3_nt: TGTGCCAGCAGCTACTCGTCGGTCAGACCTAACTATGGCTACACCTTC; cdr3_aa: CASSYSSVRPNYGYTF; clone_size: NA; j_call: TRBJ1-2; v_call: TRBV7-2; d_call: NA
cdr3_nt: TGTGCCAGCAGTTCGGACAGGGTGAGTGAGCAGTACTTC; cdr3_aa: CASSSDRVSEQYF; clone_size: NA; j_call: TRBJ2-7; v_call: TRBV6-5; d_call: TRBD1
cdr3_nt: TGTGCTAGTGGTCGTGAGGCGGATACGCAGTATTTT; cdr3_aa: CASGREADTQYF; clone_size: NA; j_call: TRBJ2-3; v_call: TRBV12-5; d_call: NA
cdr3_nt: TGTGCCAGCAGTGATAGACTAGCGGATTACAATGAGCAGTTCTTC; cdr3_aa: CASSDRLADYNEQFF; clone_size: NA; j_call: TRBJ2-1; v_call: TRBV2; d_call: TRBD2
cdr3_nt: TGTGCCAGCAGTGAAGGACAGGGGGTTGCTGGCTACACCTTC; cdr3_aa: CASSEGQGVAGYTF; clone_size: NA; j_call: TRBJ1-2; v_call: TRBV2; d_call: TRBD1
cdr3_nt: TGTGCCAGCAGCCCCCCACAGGGCCCCTCCTACGAGCAGTACTTC; cdr3_aa: CASSPPQGPSYEQYF; clone_size: NA; j_call: TRBJ2-7; v_call: TRBV28; d_call: NA
cdr3_nt: TGTGCCAGCAGCTTCAGCGGACCCAGCATCTCCTACGAGCAGTACTTC; cdr3_aa: CASSFSGPSISYEQYF; clone_size: NA; j_call: TRBJ2-7; v_call: TRBV7-3; d_call: NA
cdr3_nt: TGTGCCAGCTCACCGCTACAGGGGGCAAACACCGGGGAGCTGTTTTTT; cdr3_aa: CASSPLQGANTGELFF; clone_size: NA; j_call: TRBJ2-2; v_call: TRBV18; d_call: TRBD1
cdr3_nt: TGTGCCAGCAGCCGCCTAGCGGGAGGGGTGAATGAGCAGTTCTTC; cdr3_aa: CASSRLAGGVNEQFF; clone_size: NA; j_call: TRBJ2-1; v_call: TRBV6-5; d_call: TRBD2
cdr3_nt: TGCGCCAGCAGCTTGGATGGGGAACGTAGCAATCAGCCCCAGCATTTT; cdr3_aa: CASSLDGERSNQPQHF; clone_size: NA; j_call: TRBJ1-5; v_call: TRBV5-1; d_call: NA
cdr3_nt: TGTGCCAGCAGTCCGGGACAGGGGACAACCGGGGAGCTGTTTTTT; cdr3_aa: CASSPGQGTTGELFF; clone_size: once; j_call: TRBJ2-2; v_call: TRBV27; d_call: TRBD1
cdr3_nt: TGTGCCAGCTCAGGACCGGACAGAACGAACACTGAAGCTTTCTTT; cdr3_aa: CASSGPDRTNTEAFF; clone_size: NA; j_call: TRBJ1-1; v_call: TRBV18; d_call: NA
cdr3_nt: TGTGCCAGCAGCTTACGGGGGTCCGAGCAGTACTTC; cdr3_aa: CASSLRGSEQYF; clone_size: NA; j_call: TRBJ2-7; v_call: TRBV5-4; d_call: NA
cdr3_nt: TGTGCCAGCAGTGACTGGACTAACTCTGGAAACACCATATATTTT; cdr3_aa: CASSDWTNSGNTIYF; clone_size: NA; j_call: TRBJ1-3; v_call: TRBV6-4; d_call: NA
cdr3_nt: TGTGCCAGCAGTGAACTAGCGGGAGTAAGTGGGGCTGAGCAGTTCTTC; cdr3_aa: CASSELAGVSGAEQFF; clone_size: NA; j_call: TRBJ2-1; v_call: TRBV6-4; d_call: TRBD2
cdr3_nt: TGTGCCAGCAGCGCCTCCCAGGGTAGAGGGGATACGCAGTATTTT; cdr3_aa: CASSASQGRGDTQYF; clone_size: NA; j_call: TRBJ2-3; v_call: TRBV11-3; d_call: NA
cdr3_nt: TGTGCCAGCAGTCCCCGAGGGGTATCTGGGGCCAACGTCCTGACTTTC; cdr3_aa: CASSPRGVSGANVLTF; clone_size: once; j_call: TRBJ2-6; v_call: TRBV27; d_call: NA
cdr3_nt: TGTGCCAGCAGTCCGAAGACTAGCTCGCAGTATTTT; cdr3_aa: CASSPKTSSQYF; clone_size: NA; j_call: TRBJ2-3; v_call: TRBV2; d_call: TRBD2
cdr3_nt: TGTGCCAGCAGTTCACCGCAGGGGTGGACAGATACGCAGTATTTT; cdr3_aa: CASSSPQGWTDTQYF; clone_size: NA; j_call: TRBJ2-3; v_call: TRBV28; d_call: NA
cdr3_nt: TGTGCCAGTAGATACGGGACTCAAAGGGGTGCCGGGGAGCTGTTTTTT; cdr3_aa: CASRYGTQRGAGELFF; clone_size: NA; j_call: TRBJ2-2; v_call: TRBV19; d_call: NA
cdr3_nt: TGTGCCAGCAGCTTCAGCGGGATACGAACAGATACGCAGTATTTT; cdr3_aa: CASSFSGIRTDTQYF; clone_size: NA; j_call: TRBJ2-3; v_call: TRBV7-2; d_call: TRBD2
cdr3_nt: TGTGCCAGTAGTATAGAGAAGGGTCTACTAGCTTTCTTT; cdr3_aa: CASSIEKGLLAFF; clone_size: NA; j_call: TRBJ1-1; v_call: TRBV19; d_call: NA
cdr3_nt: TGCACCGCCTCCAATAAATACGAGCAGTACTTC; cdr3_aa: CTASNKYEQYF; clone_size: NA; j_call: TRBJ2-7; v_call: TRBV20-1; d_call: NA
cdr3_nt: TGCAGCGTTGGAATTGCGAGCTCCTACAATGAGCAGTTCTTC; cdr3_aa: CSVGIASSYNEQFF; clone_size: NA; j_call: TRBJ2-1; v_call: TRBV29-1; d_call: NA
cdr3_nt: TGTGCCAGCAGCCGCTGGATTGGGGAGCTGTTTTTT; cdr3_aa: CASSRWIGELFF; clone_size: NA; j_call: TRBJ2-2; v_call: TRBV7-6; d_call: NA
cdr3_nt: TGTGCCAGCAGCAAAGGGGACAGGGCGGGCTACGAGCAGTACTTC; cdr3_aa: CASSKGDRAGYEQYF; clone_size: once; j_call: TRBJ2-7; v_call: TRBV11-1; d_call: TRBD1
cdr3_nt: TGTGCCAGCAGTTTTTGGGACAGGGCACAGCATTTT; cdr3_aa: CASSFWDRAQHF; clone_size: few; j_call: TRBJ1-5; v_call: TRBV28; d_call: TRBD1
cdr3_nt: TGCGCCAGCAGCCAAGGAGGTACTAGCGGGAGCTCGGTGACCCAGTACTTC; cdr3_aa: CASSQGGTSGSSVTQYF; clone_size: NA; j_call: TRBJ2-5; v_call: TRBV4-1; d_call: TRBD2
cdr3_nt: TGTGCCAGTAGTACCACAGGGGGCAATCAGCCCCAGCATTTT; cdr3_aa: CASSTTGGNQPQHF; clone_size: few; j_call: TRBJ1-5; v_call: TRBV19; d_call: TRBD1
cdr3_nt: TGCGCCAGCAGCTCGGGGGAGAGGGGCTACGAGCAGTACTTC; cdr3_aa: CASSSGERGYEQYF; clone_size: NA; j_call: TRBJ2-7; v_call: TRBV5-1; d_call: NA
cdr3_nt: TGCGCCAGCAGCTTCATATCAGGGGCAGGGATCTACAATGAGCAGTTCTTC; cdr3_aa: CASSFISGAGIYNEQFF; clone_size: NA; j_call: TRBJ2-1; v_call: TRBV5-1; d_call: NA
cdr3_nt: TGTGCCAGCAGCGGGAGTTACCGGACTGAAGCTTTCTTT; cdr3_aa: CASSGSYRTEAFF; clone_size: once; j_call: TRBJ1-1; v_call: TRBV7-6; d_call: NA
cdr3_nt: TGCGCCAGCAGCATCGGACTAGGAGGGGGAGATGAGCAGTTCTTC; cdr3_aa: CASSIGLGGGDEQFF; clone_size: NA; j_call: TRBJ2-1; v_call: TRBV5-1; d_call: NA
cdr3_nt: TGCGCCAGCAGTTATGGGACAGGGACACAGCCCCAGCATTTT; cdr3_aa: CASSYGTGTQPQHF; clone_size: once; j_call: TRBJ1-5; v_call: TRBV5-1; d_call: TRBD1
cdr3_nt: TGTGCCAGCTCAGCAAACTCCGGGACCTACTACGAGCAGTACTTC; cdr3_aa: CASSANSGTYYEQYF; clone_size: NA; j_call: TRBJ2-7; v_call: TRBV18; d_call: NA
cdr3_nt: TGTGCCAGCAATACCGGGACAGACTATGGCTACACCTTC; cdr3_aa: CASNTGTDYGYTF; clone_size: NA; j_call: TRBJ1-2; v_call: TRBV2; d_call: TRBD1
cdr3_nt: TGTGCCAGCAGTTTAAGCCTTAACTATGGCTACACCTTC; cdr3_aa: CASSLSLNYGYTF; clone_size: NA; j_call: TRBJ1-2; v_call: TRBV27; d_call: NA
cdr3_nt: TGTGCCAGCAGCTTGACGCCCCGGGGTAACTATGGCTACACCTTC; cdr3_aa: CASSLTPRGNYGYTF; clone_size: NA; j_call: TRBJ1-2; v_call: TRBV7-9; d_call: NA
cdr3_nt: TGTGCCAGCACAATAGGGACAGGGGGCCACGAGCAGTACTTC; cdr3_aa: CASTIGTGGHEQYF; clone_size: NA; j_call: TRBJ2-7; v_call: TRBV6-1; d_call: TRBD1
cdr3_nt: TGTGCCAGCAGCTTCACTGGCACCACCGGGGAGCTGTTTTTT; cdr3_aa: CASSFTGTTGELFF; clone_size: NA; j_call: TRBJ2-2; v_call: TRBV11-2; d_call: NA
cdr3_nt: TGTGCCAGCCTCCTCCGGGGGCTGGGGAACACCGGGGAGCTGTTTTTT; cdr3_aa: CASLLRGLGNTGELFF; clone_size: NA; j_call: TRBJ2-2; v_call: TRBV2; d_call: NA
cdr3_nt: TGCAGCGTTGAAAAGGGGGGACCCTACAATGAGCAGTTCTTC; cdr3_aa: CSVEKGGPYNEQFF; clone_size: once; j_call: TRBJ2-1; v_call: TRBV29-1; d_call: NA
cdr3_nt: TGTGCCAGCAGCTTGGCAGCCTCGGAGGTTAATTCACCCCTCCACTTT; cdr3_aa: CASSLAASEVNSPLHF; clone_size: NA; j_call: TRBJ1-6; v_call: TRBV5-4; d_call: NA
cdr3_nt: TGTGCCAGCAGCTTAGATACGGGATCGCTCTATGGCTACACCTTC; cdr3_aa: CASSLDTGSLYGYTF; clone_size: NA; j_call: TRBJ1-2; v_call: TRBV11-2; d_call: NA